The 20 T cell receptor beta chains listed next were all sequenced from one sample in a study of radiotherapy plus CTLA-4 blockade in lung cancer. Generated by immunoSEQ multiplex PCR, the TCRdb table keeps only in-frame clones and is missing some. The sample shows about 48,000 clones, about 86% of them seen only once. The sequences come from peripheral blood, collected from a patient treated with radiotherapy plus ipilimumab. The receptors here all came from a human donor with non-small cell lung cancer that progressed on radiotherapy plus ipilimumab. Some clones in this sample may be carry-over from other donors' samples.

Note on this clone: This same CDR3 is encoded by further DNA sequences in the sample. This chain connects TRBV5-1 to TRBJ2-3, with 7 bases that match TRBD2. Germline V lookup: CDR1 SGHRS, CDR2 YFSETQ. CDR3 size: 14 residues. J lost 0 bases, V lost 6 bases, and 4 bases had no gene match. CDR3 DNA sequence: TGCGCCAGCAATCGCGGGGGAAGCACAGATACGCAGTATTTT. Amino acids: CASNRGGSTDTQYF. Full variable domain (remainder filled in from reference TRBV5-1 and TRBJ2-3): KAGVTQTPRYLIKTRGQQVTLSCSPISGHRSVSWYQQTPGQGLQFLFEYFSETQRNKGNFPGRFSGRQFSNSRSEMNVSTLELGDSALYLCASNRGGSTDTQYFGPGTRLTVL.

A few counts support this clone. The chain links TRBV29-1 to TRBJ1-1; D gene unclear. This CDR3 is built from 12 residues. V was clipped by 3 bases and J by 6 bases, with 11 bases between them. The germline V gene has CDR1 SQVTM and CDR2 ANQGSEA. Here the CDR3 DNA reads TGCAGCGTTGAGGTGGGTCTAGCTGAAGCTTTCTTT. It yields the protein CSVEVGLAEAFF.

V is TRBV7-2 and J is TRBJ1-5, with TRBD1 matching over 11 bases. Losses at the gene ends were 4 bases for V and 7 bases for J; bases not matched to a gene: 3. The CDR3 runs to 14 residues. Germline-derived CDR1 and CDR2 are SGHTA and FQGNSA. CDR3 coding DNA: TGTGCCAGCAGCTACCGGACAGGGGGCCAGCCCCAGCATTTT. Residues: CASSYRTGGQPQHF.

Written as DNA, the CDR3 is TGTGCCAACAAGTTCGTCAAGCGGAACAAGATGGATACGCAGTATTTT. This translates into CANKFVKRNKMDTQYF. The chain carries TRBV5-4 and TRBJ2-3; D may be TRBD2 (5 bases). CDR1 SGHNT and CDR2 YYREEE come from the germline V gene (reference sequence). This CDR3 is built from 16 residues. Trimming cost V 9 bases and J 6 bases, with 26 bases left between them.

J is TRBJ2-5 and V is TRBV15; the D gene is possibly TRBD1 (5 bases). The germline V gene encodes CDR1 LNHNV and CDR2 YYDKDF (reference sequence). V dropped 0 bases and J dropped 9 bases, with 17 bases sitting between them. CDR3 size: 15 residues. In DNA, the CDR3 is TGTGCCACCAGCAGAGATATGAGTAGTGAAGGGGCCCAGTACTTC. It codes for CATSRDMSSEGAQYF. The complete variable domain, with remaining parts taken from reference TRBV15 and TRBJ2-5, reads DAMVIQNPRYQVTQFGKPVTLSCSQTLNHNVMYWYQQKSSQAPKLLFHYYDKDFNNEADTPDNFQSRRPNTSFCFLDIRSPGLGDTAMYLCATSRDMSSEGAQYFGPGTRLLVL.

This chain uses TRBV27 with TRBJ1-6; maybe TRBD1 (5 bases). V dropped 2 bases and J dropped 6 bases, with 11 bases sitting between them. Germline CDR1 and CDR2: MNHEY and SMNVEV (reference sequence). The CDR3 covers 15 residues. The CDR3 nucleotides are TGTGCCAGCAGTTTAGGGCAGGGTGGTAATTCACCCCTCCACTTT. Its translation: CASSLGQGGNSPLHF.

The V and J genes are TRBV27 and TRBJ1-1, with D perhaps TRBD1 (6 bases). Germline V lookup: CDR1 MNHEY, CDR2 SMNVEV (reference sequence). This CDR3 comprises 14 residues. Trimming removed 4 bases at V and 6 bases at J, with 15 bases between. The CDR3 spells CASSWRGAGAEAFF. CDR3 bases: TGTGCCAGCAGTTGGCGGGGGGCGGGAGCTGAAGCTTTCTTT.

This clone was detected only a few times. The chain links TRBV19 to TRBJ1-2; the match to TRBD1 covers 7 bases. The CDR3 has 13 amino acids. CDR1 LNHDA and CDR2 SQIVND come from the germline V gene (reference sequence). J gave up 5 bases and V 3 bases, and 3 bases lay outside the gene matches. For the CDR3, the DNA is TGTGCCAGTAGTATGAGGGACAGATATGGCTACACCTTC. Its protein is CASSMRDRYGYTF.

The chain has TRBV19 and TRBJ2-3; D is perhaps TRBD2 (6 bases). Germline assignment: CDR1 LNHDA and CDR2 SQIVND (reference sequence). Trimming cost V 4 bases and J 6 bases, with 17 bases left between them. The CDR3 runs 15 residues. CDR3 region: CASSRIAAAGDTQYF. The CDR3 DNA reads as TGTGCCAGTAGTAGGATAGCGGCTGCCGGGGATACGCAGTATTTT.

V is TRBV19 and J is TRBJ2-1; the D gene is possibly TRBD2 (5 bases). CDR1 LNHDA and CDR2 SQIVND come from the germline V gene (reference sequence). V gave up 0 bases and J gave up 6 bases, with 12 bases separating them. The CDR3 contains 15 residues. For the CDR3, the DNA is TGTGCCAGTAGTATAGAAGCGATGAGGGCCAATGAGCAGTTCTTC. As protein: CASSIEAMRANEQFF.

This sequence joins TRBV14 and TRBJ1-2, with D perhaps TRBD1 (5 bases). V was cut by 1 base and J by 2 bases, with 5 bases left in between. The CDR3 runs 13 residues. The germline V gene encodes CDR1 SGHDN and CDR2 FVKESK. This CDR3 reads CASSQGQNYGYTF. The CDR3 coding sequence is TGTGCCAGCAGCCAAGGACAGAACTATGGCTACACCTTC.

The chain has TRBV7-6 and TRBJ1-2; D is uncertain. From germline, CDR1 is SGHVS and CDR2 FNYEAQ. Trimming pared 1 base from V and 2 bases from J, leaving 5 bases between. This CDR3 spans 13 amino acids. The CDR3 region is CASSLGVNYGYTF. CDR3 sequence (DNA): TGTGCCAGCAGCTTAGGCGTAAACTATGGCTACACCTTC.

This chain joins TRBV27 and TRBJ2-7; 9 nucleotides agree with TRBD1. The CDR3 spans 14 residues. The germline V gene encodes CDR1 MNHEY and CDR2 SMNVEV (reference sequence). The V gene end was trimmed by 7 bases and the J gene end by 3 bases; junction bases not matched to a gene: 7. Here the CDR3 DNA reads TGTGCCAGCAACATCCGGACAGGGGACTACGAGCAGTACTTC. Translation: CASNIRTGDYEQYF.

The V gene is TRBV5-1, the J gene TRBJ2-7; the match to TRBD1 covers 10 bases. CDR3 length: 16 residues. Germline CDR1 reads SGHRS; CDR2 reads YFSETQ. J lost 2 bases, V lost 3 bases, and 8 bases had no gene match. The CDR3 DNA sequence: TGCGCCAGCAGCTCTGACCTTGACAGGGGGCCCTACGAGCAGTACTTC. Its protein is CASSSDLDRGPYEQYF.

The CDR3 protein is CASIFGQSTDTQYF. CDR3 sequence (DNA): TGTGCTAGTATCTTTGGACAGTCCACAGATACGCAGTATTTT. The gene calls are TRBV12-5 and TRBJ2-3, with TRBD1 as a possible D gene (6 bases). Germline loops: CDR1 LGHNT, CDR2 FRNRAP. The CDR3 is 14 residues long. With 8 bases removed from V and 2 bases from J, the gap between germline ends came to 14 bases.

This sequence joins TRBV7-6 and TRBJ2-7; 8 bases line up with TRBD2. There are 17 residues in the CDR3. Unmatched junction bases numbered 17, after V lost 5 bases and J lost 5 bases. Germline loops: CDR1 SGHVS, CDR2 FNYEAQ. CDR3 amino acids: CASSPGLYSGKKDEQYF. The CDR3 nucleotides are TGTGCCAGCAGCCCAGGACTGTATAGCGGGAAAAAGGACGAGCAGTACTTC.

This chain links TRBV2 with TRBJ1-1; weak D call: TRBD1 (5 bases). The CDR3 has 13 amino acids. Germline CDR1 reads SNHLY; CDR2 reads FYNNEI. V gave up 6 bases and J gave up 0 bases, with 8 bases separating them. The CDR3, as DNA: TGTGCCAGCAGATCACAGGTGAACACTGAAGCTTTCTTT. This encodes CASRSQVNTEAFF.

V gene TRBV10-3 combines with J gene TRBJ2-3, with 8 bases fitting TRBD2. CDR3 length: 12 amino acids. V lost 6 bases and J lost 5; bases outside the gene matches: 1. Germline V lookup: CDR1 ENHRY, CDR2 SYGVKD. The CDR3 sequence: CAISLAGDTQYF. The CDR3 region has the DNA TGTGCCATCAGCCTAGCGGGAGATACGCAGTATTTT.

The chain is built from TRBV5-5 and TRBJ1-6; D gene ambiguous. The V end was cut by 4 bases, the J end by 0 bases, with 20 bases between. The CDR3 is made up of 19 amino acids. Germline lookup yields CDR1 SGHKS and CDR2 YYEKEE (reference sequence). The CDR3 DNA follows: TGTGCCAGCAGCGACCGGGTCCGGATGTCTACCTCCTATAATTCACCCCTCCACTTT. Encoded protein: CASSDRVRMSTSYNSPLHF.

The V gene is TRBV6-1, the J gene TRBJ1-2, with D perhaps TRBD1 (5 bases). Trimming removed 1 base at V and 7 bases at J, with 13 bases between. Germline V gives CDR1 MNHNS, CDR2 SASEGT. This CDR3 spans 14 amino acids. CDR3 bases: TGTGCCAGCAGTGAAGTTTCAGGGTTGGGTGGCTACACCTTC. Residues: CASSEVSGLGGYTF.